This T cell receptor beta chain was found in a study of T-cell reconstitution after alpha-beta-depleted transplantation in children. Broader study findings: It was surviving recipient T cells and thymic progenitors that gave some patients high TCRbeta diversity at day 60. Reportedly, alpha-beta T cells present about two months post-transplant originated from several hundred expanded clones of graft origin. Diversity and T-cell counts at one year after transplant derived mostly from new T cells.

The TCRbeta library incorporated unique molecular identifiers. One entry per CDR3 protein, called by TCRdb with MiXCR from the PCR reads. The sample yields more than 200,000 distinct CDR3 sequences, roughly a quarter seen once. V dropped 2 bases and J dropped 7 bases, with 15 bases sitting between them. The CDR3 length is 14 residues. Germline loops: CDR1 MNHEY, CDR2 SMNVEV (reference sequence). This clonotype was found many times. Its matching antigen is unknown. Here the sequenced sample was PBMCs, taken before TCRalphabeta/CD19-depleted stem cell transplant. V and J are TRBV27 and TRBJ2-7, with D possibly TRBD1 on 6 matching bases. The sequence was collected from a girl aged 2-10 years with Fanconi anemia, due to receive a stem cell transplant. CDR3 in DNA: TGTGCCAGCAGTTTAAGGACAGATGGAGTTGAGCAGTACTTC. Amino acids: CASSLRTDGVEQYF.